One and the same sample provided the 22 T cell receptor beta chains below, sequenced in a study of cytomegalovirus exposure and HLA in healthy donors. The PCR made use of 60 Vbeta and 13 Jbeta primers. The table came from immunoSEQ multiplex PCR; TCRdb's copy has only in-frame clones and leaves some out. The sample contains about 190,000 clones, around 87% of which appear only once. Sequenced input: PBMCs. These receptors were collected from a woman aged 18-30 years in good health and CMV-seronegative.

The chain recombines TRBV10-3 with TRBJ1-5, with 7 bases that match TRBD1. Germline lookup yields CDR1 ENHRY and CDR2 SYGVKD. The V gene end was trimmed by 5 bases and the J gene end by 5 bases; junction bases not matched to a gene: 6. The CDR3 is 14 residues long. CDR3 nucleotide sequence: TGTGCCATCAGTCCATCCAGGGGGGATCAGCCCCAGCATTTT. This codes for CAISPSRGDQPQHF.

V is TRBV6-5 and J is TRBJ2-1, with 8 bases matching TRBD1. The V gene end was trimmed by 5 bases and the J gene end by 4 bases; junction bases not matched to a gene: 7. CDR1 and CDR2 (germline): MNHEY, SVGAGI. This CDR3 contains 15 residues. CDR3 amino acids: CASSSPGQGYNEQFF. The CDR3 region has the DNA TGTGCCAGCAGTAGCCCCGGACAGGGTTACAATGAGCAGTTCTTC.

The chain recombines TRBV30 with TRBJ2-1; TRBD2 matches 7 bases. This CDR3 is 18 amino acids long. The V segment lost 4 bases and the J segment 8 bases; nucleotides outside the gene matches: 23. The V gene's germline CDR1 is GTSNPN and CDR2 SVGIG (reference sequence). CDR3 coding DNA: TGTGCCTGGAATACAATTTTTGAGACTAGCCCTTCTGGGGATGAGCAGTTCTTC. Its protein product is CAWNTIFETSPSGDEQFF.

This chain links TRBV5-1 with TRBJ1-5, with a weak D call TRBD1 (6 bases). Trimming cost V 0 bases and J 5 bases, with 12 bases left between them. The CDR3 length is 15 residues. In germline, CDR1 is SGHRS, CDR2 YFSETQ. CDR3 amino acids: CASSLGGGAYQPQHF. CDR3 DNA: TGCGCCAGCAGCTTGGGCGGGGGCGCTTATCAGCCCCAGCATTTT.

The chain uses TRBV11-3 and TRBJ2-7, with TRBD1 identical over 8 bases. The CDR3 spans 16 residues. V was clipped by 4 bases and J by 2 bases; unmatched bases: 10. CDR1 is SGHNT, CDR2 YENEEA, per germline. The CDR3 spells CASSSRGSGQAYEQYF. The DNA of the CDR3 is TGTGCCAGCAGCTCCCGTGGGTCGGGACAGGCCTACGAGCAGTACTTC. The whole variable domain, filled in from reference TRBV11-3 and TRBJ2-7, reads EAGVVQSPRYKIIEKKQPVAFWCNPISGHNTLYWYLQNLGQGPELLIRYENEEAVDDSQLPKDRFSAERLKGVDSTLKIQPAELGDSAVYLCASSSRGSGQAYEQYFGPGTRLTVT.

This clone has a single count. The chain recombines TRBV6-5 with TRBJ1-2; weak D call: TRBD1 (6 bases). V was pared by 2 bases and J by 0 bases, with 10 bases between. CDR1 is MNHEY, CDR2 SVGAGI, per germline. The CDR3 runs to 15 residues. The CDR3 loop reads CASSYSQGSNYGYTF. For the CDR3, the DNA is TGTGCCAGCAGTTACAGCCAGGGGTCTAACTATGGCTACACCTTC.

The V call is TRBV5-5, the J call TRBJ1-4; 10 bases align to TRBD1. Germline V gene sequence: CDR1 SGHKS, CDR2 YYEKEE (reference sequence). The CDR3 covers 16 residues. V lost 4 bases, J lost 3 bases, and 6 bases stayed unmatched. The CDR3 loop reads CASSPRQGASNEKLFF. DNA of the CDR3: TGTGCCAGCAGCCCCAGACAGGGGGCGTCTAATGAAAAACTGTTTTTT.

The chain carries TRBV29-1 and TRBJ2-3; D may be TRBD2 (5 bases). Germline CDR1 is SQVTM and CDR2 is ANQGSEA. The CDR3 loop spans 11 amino acids. V was pared by 4 bases and J by 10 bases, with 12 bases between. The CDR3 DNA is TGCAGCGTTGTAATGAGCGGCCCGCAGTATTTT. Translated, it gives CSVVMSGPQYF.

The V gene is TRBV7-2, the J gene TRBJ2-1; TRBD2 matches at 7 bases. CDR3 size: 14 residues. Germline CDR1 and CDR2: SGHTA and FQGNSA. The V gene end was trimmed by 3 bases and the J gene end by 10 bases; junction bases not matched to a gene: 9. The CDR3 DNA reads as TGTGCCAGCAGCTTGTACCGGGACTACGGAGAGCAGTTCTTC. Residues: CASSLYRDYGEQFF. Combining the CDR3 with reference TRBV7-2 and TRBJ2-1 gives the whole variable domain GAGVSQSPSNKVTEKGKDVELRCDPISGHTALYWYRQSLGQGLEFLIYFQGNSAPDKSGLPSDRFSAERTGGSVSTLTIQRTQQEDSAVYLCASSLYRDYGEQFFGPGTRLTVL.

The chain carries TRBV30 and TRBJ2-5; D perhaps matches TRBD1 (5 bases). Germline-derived CDR1 and CDR2 are GTSNPN and SVGIG (reference sequence). The CDR3 consists of 17 residues. Trimming stripped 0 bases from V and 2 bases from J, with 19 bases between. The CDR3: CAWSVQVTDFPQETQYF. CDR3 nucleotides: TGTGCCTGGAGTGTACAGGTGACAGACTTCCCTCAAGAGACCCAGTACTTC.

V and J are TRBV19 and TRBJ2-1; 9 positions match TRBD1. CDR1 LNHDA and CDR2 SQIVND come from the germline V gene (reference sequence). The CDR3 is made up of 16 amino acids. Trimming removed 7 bases from V and 3 bases from J; junction bases left unmatched: 10. The chain's CDR3 is CASTKTRDRVYNEQFF. The DNA for the CDR3 is TGTGCCAGTACCAAAACGCGGGACAGGGTCTACAATGAGCAGTTCTTC.

The chain recombines TRBV23-1 with TRBJ2-1; 7 bases align to TRBD1. TRBV23-1 is placed among ORFs of uncertain function. The V and J ends lost 0 bases and 7 bases, in that order; junction bases with no gene match: 9. This CDR3 is built from 16 residues. Written as DNA, the CDR3 is TGCGCCAGCAGTCAATCCCTGACAGGGATTTTAAATGAGCAGTTCTTC. It encodes CASSQSLTGILNEQFF.

This chain links TRBV4-1 with TRBJ1-3; D is uncertain. V lost 3 bases, J lost 0 bases, and 9 bases lay in between. The CDR3 is 15 residues long. From germline, CDR1 is MGHRA and CDR2 YSYEKL. This CDR3 reads CASSQPEASGNTIYF. Here the CDR3 DNA reads TGCGCCAGCAGCCAGCCCGAAGCCTCTGGAAACACCATATATTTT.

J is TRBJ2-7 and V is TRBV11-3; the match to TRBD1 covers 7 bases. The germline V gene encodes CDR1 SGHNT and CDR2 YENEEA. This CDR3 comprises 14 residues. DNA for the CDR3: TGTGCTTCTAGAGGTCCAGGGGGTCCCTACGAGCAGTACTTC. Its protein is CASRGPGGPYEQYF.

The V gene is TRBV5-1, the J gene TRBJ1-1; TRBD1 aligns across 9 bases. This CDR3 has 15 amino acids. Trimming at V came to 3 bases and at J to 8 bases, leaving 11 bases not matched to a gene. From germline, CDR1 is SGHRS and CDR2 YFSETQ. CDR3 coding DNA: TGCGCCAGCAGCTGGGAACCGATACAGGGGGCGGAAGCTTTCTTT. Amino acid sequence: CASSWEPIQGAEAFF.

The V call is TRBV19, the J call TRBJ1-2; D might be TRBD1 (6 bases). Germline assignment: CDR1 LNHDA and CDR2 SQIVND (reference sequence). CDR3 length equals 13 residues. With 7 bases removed from V and 2 bases from J, the gap between germline ends came to 11 bases. CDR3 sequence (DNA): TGTGCCAGTAATCAGGGGCGAAACTATGGCTACACCTTC. Residues: CASNQGRNYGYTF.

The genes are TRBV7-2 and TRBJ2-5; D possibly corresponds to TRBD2 (5 bases). The CDR3 totals 13 residues. Trimming took off 1 base at V and 4 bases at J, with 7 bases between the two ends. Germline lookup yields CDR1 SGHTA and CDR2 FQGNSA. The CDR3: CASSLGAGETQYF. CDR3 nucleotides: TGTGCCAGCAGCTTAGGGGCGGGAGAGACCCAGTACTTC.

The gene calls are TRBV28 and TRBJ1-5, with D perhaps matching TRBD1 (5 bases). Trimming cost V 2 bases and J 3 bases, with 8 bases left between them. The CDR3 contains 14 residues. Germline values: CDR1 MDHEN, CDR2 SYDVKM. CDR3 DNA: TGTGCCAGCAGTTTAGGGGGGACCAATCAGCCCCAGCATTTT. As protein: CASSLGGTNQPQHF.

The rearrangement links TRBV27 to TRBJ2-7; a possible D gene is TRBD2 (6 bases). Trimming took off 5 bases at V and 1 base at J, with 9 bases between the two ends. Germline V CDR1 and CDR2: MNHEY, SMNVEV (reference sequence). CDR3 size: 13 residues. CDR3 DNA: TGTGCCAGCAGTCACGGGACTTCCTACGAGCAGTACTTC. Translation gives CASSHGTSYEQYF.

This chain connects TRBV7-8 to TRBJ2-3; TRBD2 agrees at 10 bases. Per the germline V gene, CDR1 is SGHVS and CDR2 is FQNEAQ. The CDR3 length is 18 residues. The V and J ends lost 3 bases and 3 bases, in that order; junction bases with no gene match: 12. CDR3 region: CASSLSLAGASLTDTQYF. CDR3 DNA: TGTGCCAGCAGCTTGAGTCTAGCGGGGGCCTCACTAACAGATACGCAGTATTTT.

The chain joins TRBV7-9 to TRBJ2-3; 8 bases are shared with TRBD2. The germline V gene has CDR1 SEHNR and CDR2 FQNEAQ (reference sequence). The CDR3 contains 17 residues. V dropped 4 bases and J dropped 3; count of bases not matched to a gene: 12. CDR3 sequence (DNA): TGTGCCAGCAGCTCCTGGGTCGGTAGCGGGATAACAGATACGCAGTATTTT. This codes for CASSSWVGSGITDTQYF.

The chain has TRBV28 and TRBJ1-2; D is ambiguous. The CDR3 is 11 residues long. From germline, CDR1 is MDHEN and CDR2 SYDVKM. Trimming stripped 2 bases from V and 8 bases from J, with 6 bases between. The CDR3 bases are TGTGCCAGCAGTTTACCCACAGGCTACACCTTC. Translated: CASSLPTGYTF.